This T cell receptor (beta chain) comes out of a study of blood T cells in healthy people across ages. Germline V gene sequence: CDR1 MNHEY, CDR2 SMNVEV (reference sequence). There are 15 residues in the CDR3. The J segment lost 6 bases and the V segment lost 7 bases, leaving 8 bases of the junction unmatched. Combining a sample-barcoded 5' primer with a J-beta primer mix, a second PCR ran for roughly 6 to 11 cycles. Each cDNA molecule was tagged by a template-switch adaptor that had 12 random nucleotides. Via MiXCR, TCRdb re-called the 5' RACE reads, giving one row per CDR3 protein. The table lists 500,000 to 700,000 distinct CDR3 sequences, roughly 30% of them singletons. This clonotype was detected ten times or more.

V gene TRBV27 combines with J gene TRBJ2-1; 11 bases fit TRBD2. The receptor was isolated from a woman of 80 years or more in good health. The sample was blood. CDR3 bases: TGTGCCAGCACCTATTTAGCGGGGGGGCGCAATGAGCAGTTCTTC. Protein: CASTYLAGGRNEQFF.